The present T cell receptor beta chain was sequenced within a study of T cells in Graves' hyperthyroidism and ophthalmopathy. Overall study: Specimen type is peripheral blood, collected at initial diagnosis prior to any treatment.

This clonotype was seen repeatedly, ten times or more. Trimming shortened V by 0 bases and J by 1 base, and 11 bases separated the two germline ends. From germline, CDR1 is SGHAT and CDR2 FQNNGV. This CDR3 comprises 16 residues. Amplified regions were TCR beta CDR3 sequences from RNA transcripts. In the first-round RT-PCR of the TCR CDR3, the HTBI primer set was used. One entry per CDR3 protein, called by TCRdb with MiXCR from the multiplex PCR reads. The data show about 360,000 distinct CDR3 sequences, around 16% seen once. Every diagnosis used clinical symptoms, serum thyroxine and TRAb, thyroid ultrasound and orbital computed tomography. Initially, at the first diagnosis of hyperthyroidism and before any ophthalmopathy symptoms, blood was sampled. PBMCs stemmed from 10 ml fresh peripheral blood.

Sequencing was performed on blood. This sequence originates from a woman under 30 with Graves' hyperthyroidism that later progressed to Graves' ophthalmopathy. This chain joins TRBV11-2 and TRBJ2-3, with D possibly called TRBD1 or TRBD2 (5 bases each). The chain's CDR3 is CASSLDYGDGTDTQYF. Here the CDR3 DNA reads TGTGCCAGCAGCTTAGATTACGGGGACGGCACAGATACGCAGTATTTT.